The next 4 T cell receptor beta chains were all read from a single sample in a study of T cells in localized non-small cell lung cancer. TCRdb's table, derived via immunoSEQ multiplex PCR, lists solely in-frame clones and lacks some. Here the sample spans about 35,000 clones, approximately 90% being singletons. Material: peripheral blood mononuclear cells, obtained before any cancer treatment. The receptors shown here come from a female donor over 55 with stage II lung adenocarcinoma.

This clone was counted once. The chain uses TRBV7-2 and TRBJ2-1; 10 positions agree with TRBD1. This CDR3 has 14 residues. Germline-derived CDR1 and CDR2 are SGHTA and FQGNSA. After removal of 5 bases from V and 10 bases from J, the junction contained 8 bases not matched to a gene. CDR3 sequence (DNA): TGTGCCAGCAGCGCCCGGGACAGGGGAGTAGAGCAGTTCTTC. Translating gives CASSARDRGVEQFF.

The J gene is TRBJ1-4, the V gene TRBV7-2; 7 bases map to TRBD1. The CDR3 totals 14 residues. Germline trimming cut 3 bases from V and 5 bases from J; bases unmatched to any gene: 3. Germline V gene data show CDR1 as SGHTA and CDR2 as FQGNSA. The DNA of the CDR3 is TGTGCCAGCAGCTTGGACAGGATCAATGAAAAACTGTTTTTT. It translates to CASSLDRINEKLFF.

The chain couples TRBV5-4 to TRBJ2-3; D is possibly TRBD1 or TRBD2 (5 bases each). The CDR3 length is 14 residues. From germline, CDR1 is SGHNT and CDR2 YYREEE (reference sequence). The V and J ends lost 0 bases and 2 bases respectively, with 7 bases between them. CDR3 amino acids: CASSLGGFTDTQYF. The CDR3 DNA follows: TGTGCCAGCAGCTTGGGGGGGTTCACAGATACGCAGTATTTT.

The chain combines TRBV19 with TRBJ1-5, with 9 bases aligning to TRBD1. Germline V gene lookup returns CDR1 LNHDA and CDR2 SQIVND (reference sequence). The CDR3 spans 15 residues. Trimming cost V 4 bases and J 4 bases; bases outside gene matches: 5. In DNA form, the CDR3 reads TGTGCCAGTAGTACGACAGGGGGATGGAATCAGCCCCAGCATTTT. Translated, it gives CASSTTGGWNQPQHF.